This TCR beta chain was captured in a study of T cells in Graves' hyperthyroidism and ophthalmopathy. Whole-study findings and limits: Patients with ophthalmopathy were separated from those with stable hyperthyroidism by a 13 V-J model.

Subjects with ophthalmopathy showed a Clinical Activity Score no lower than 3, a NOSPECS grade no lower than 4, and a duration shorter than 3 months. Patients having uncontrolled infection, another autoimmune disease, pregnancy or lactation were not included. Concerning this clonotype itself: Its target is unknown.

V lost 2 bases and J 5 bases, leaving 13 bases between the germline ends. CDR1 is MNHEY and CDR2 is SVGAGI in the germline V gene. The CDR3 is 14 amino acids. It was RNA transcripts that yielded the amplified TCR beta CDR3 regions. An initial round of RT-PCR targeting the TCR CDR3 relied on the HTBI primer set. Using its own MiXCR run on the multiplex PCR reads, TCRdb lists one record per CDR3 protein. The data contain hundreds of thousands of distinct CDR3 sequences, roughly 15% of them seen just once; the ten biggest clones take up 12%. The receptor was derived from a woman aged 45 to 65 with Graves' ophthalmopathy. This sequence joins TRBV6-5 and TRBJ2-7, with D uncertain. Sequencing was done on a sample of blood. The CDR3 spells CASSYGDRSDEQYF. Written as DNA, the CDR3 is TGTGCCAGCAGTTACGGGGATCGAAGTGACGAGCAGTACTTC.